Presented here are 18 T cell receptor beta chains from one specimen sequenced in a study of PD-1 blockade in classical Hodgkin lymphoma. In every patient, relapse followed autologous stem cell transplantation, while exposure to brentuximab vedotin differed. The authors purified CD4+ T cells from thawed PBMCs by magnetic negative selection. Profiled with immunoSEQ multiplex PCR; TCRdb holds only in-frame clones, not every one. Among 6,000 to 6,500 clones listed, just under 80% were seen once. The sequences come from CD4+ T cells from blood, collected at baseline. These TCRs come from a human donor with classical Hodgkin lymphoma.

J is TRBJ1-5 and V is TRBV12-2; the DNA was not used to check the table's D call, TRBD1. TRBV12-2 represents a pseudogene. This CDR3 has 15 amino acids. The CDR3 spells CASRPRGQGNQPQHF. The CDR3 DNA sequence: TGTGCAAGTCGCCCTCGGGGACAGGGGAATCAGCCCCAGCATTTT.

This chain uses TRBV19 with TRBJ2-7; TRBD1 aligns across 8 bases. V trimming: 6 bases; J trimming: 4 bases; junction bases outside the gene matches: 5. The CDR3 is 13 amino acids. Germline CDR1 reads LNHDA; CDR2 reads SQIVND (reference sequence). The CDR3 spells CASRPGGEYEQYF. In DNA form, the CDR3 reads TGTGCCAGTAGGCCAGGGGGCGAGTACGAGCAGTACTTC.

This chain links TRBV6-5 with TRBJ2-7; D call uncertain. CDR1 and CDR2 (germline): MNHEY, SVGAGI. Trimming took off 5 bases at V and 3 bases at J, with 14 bases between the two ends. The CDR3 covers 14 residues. CDR3: CASSTTSKGYEQYF. CDR3 bases: TGTGCCAGCAGTACGACCTCCAAGGGCTACGAGCAGTACTTC.

V usage is TRBV28 and J usage is TRBJ2-3; 7 bases line up with TRBD1. CDR1 MDHEN and CDR2 SYDVKM come from the germline V gene. This CDR3 comprises 16 residues. With 5 bases clipped from V and 4 bases from J, the junction kept 12 bases outside the gene matches. CDR3 protein: CASSTLPPGGPDTQYF. The CDR3 nucleotides read TGTGCCAGCAGTACATTACCTCCAGGGGGTCCAGATACGCAGTATTTT.

As to this clone: Sequence at one end of the junction differs from germline and may be a read error. The rearrangement uses TRBV28 and TRBJ1-1; tentative D call: TRBD1 (6 bases). Germline assignment: CDR1 MDHEN and CDR2 SYDVKM. CDR3 length: 13 amino acids. The CDR3 DNA reads as TGTGCCAGCAGTTTAGTGGGGGCCACTGAAGTTTTCTTT. The encoded protein is CASSLVGATEVFF.

The CDR3 here is CASTRKIAGGIDTQYF. CDR3 bases: TGTGCCAGCACCCGTAAAATAGCGGGGGGTATAGATACGCAGTATTTT. V gene TRBV9 combines with J gene TRBJ2-3, with TRBD2 matching over 10 bases. Germline V gives CDR1 SGDLS, CDR2 YYNGEE. J gave up 5 bases and V 6 bases, and 12 bases lay outside the gene matches. The length of the CDR3 is 16 residues.

The chain couples TRBV30 to TRBJ1-3; D not resolved. The CDR3 spans 16 residues. V lost 2 bases and J lost 0, with 14 bases in between. Germline CDR1 GTSNPN, CDR2 SVGIG (reference sequence). The CDR3 reads CAWSWVAGSSGNTIYF. CDR3 nucleotide sequence: TGTGCCTGGAGTTGGGTCGCTGGAAGCTCTGGAAACACCATATATTTT.

The chain links TRBV14 to TRBJ1-2; 9 positions match TRBD1. Unmatched junction bases numbered 9, after V lost 2 bases and J lost 5 bases. The CDR3 contains 16 residues. Germline CDR1 reads SGHDN; CDR2 reads FVKESK. Written as DNA, the CDR3 is TGTGCCAGCAGCCAAAGTCTAACAGGGGGCCTTTATGGCTACACCTTC. Translating gives CASSQSLTGGLYGYTF.

This clone was seen once. The J gene is TRBJ1-1, the V gene TRBV11-1; D gene uncertain. Germline CDR1 and CDR2: SGHAT and FQDESV (reference sequence). The CDR3 totals 14 residues. V lost 1 base and J 4 bases, leaving 10 bases between the germline ends. The CDR3, as DNA: TGTGCCAGCAGCTTAGTTCCGGCAGGCACTGAAGCTTTCTTT. Protein sequence: CASSLVPAGTEAFF. Based on the CDR3 plus reference TRBV11-1 and TRBJ1-1, the full variable domain is EAEVAQSPRYKITEKSQAVAFWCDPISGHATLYWYRQILGQGPELLVQFQDESVVDDSQLPKDRFSAERLKGVDSTLKIQPAELGDSAMYLCASSLVPAGTEAFFGQGTRLTVV.

This chain connects TRBV10-3 to TRBJ1-6; 8 nucleotides line up with TRBD1. Germline CDR1 ENHRY, CDR2 SYGVKD. This CDR3 comprises 14 residues. V shed 5 bases and J 8 bases; nucleotides not matched to a gene: 5. The CDR3 loop reads CAISRGTGDSPLHF. In DNA, the CDR3 is TGTGCCATCAGTCGGGGGACAGGAGATTCACCCCTCCACTTT.

The gene calls are TRBV25-1 and TRBJ1-4; D possibly corresponds to TRBD1 (5 bases). Germline CDR1 and CDR2: MGHDK and SYGVNS. The CDR3 is 15 amino acids. V lost 0 bases and J lost 2, with 7 bases in between. The CDR3 here is CASSEYWGTNEKLFF. Written as DNA, the CDR3 is TGTGCCAGCAGTGAATACTGGGGCACTAATGAAAAACTGTTTTTT.

The chain employs TRBV12-5 and TRBJ1-3; D ambiguous. The CDR3 spans 14 residues. Per the germline V gene, CDR1 is LGHNT and CDR2 is FRNRAP. Trimming pared 4 bases from V and 0 bases from J, leaving 7 bases between. The chain's CDR3 is CASGSLSSGNTIYF. The CDR3 DNA is TGTGCTAGTGGTTCCCTCAGCTCTGGAAACACCATATATTTT.

V usage is TRBV5-6 and J usage is TRBJ2-7; 7 positions match TRBD1. V shed 1 base and J 1 base; nucleotides not matched to a gene: 5. The CDR3 spans 15 residues. CDR1 and CDR2 from the germline V gene are SGHDT and YYEEEE. The CDR3 region has the DNA TGTGCCAGCAGCTTGACCCCAGGGGGATCCTACGAGCAGTACTTC. Translation gives CASSLTPGGSYEQYF.

This clone was counted once. The chain uses TRBV28 and TRBJ2-7; D tentatively fits TRBD1 or TRBD2 (6 bases each). V was shortened by 4 bases and J by 3 bases, with 16 bases between the two germline ends. The CDR3 consists of 15 residues. Germline assignment: CDR1 MDHEN and CDR2 SYDVKM. The CDR3 loop is CASSWWGAEGYEQYF. The CDR3 DNA is TGTGCCAGCAGTTGGTGGGGGGCTGAGGGCTACGAGCAGTACTTC.

This chain connects TRBV18 to TRBJ2-7; D might be TRBD2 (5 bases). Deletions cut 9 bases from V and 7 bases from J, with 22 bases between. The germline V gene encodes CDR1 KGHSH and CDR2 LQKENI. The CDR3 is 14 amino acids. CDR3 residues: CASSTQIAGEEQYF. In DNA, the CDR3 is TGTGCCAGTTCTACCCAAATCGCCGGGGAGGAGCAGTACTTC.

The V call is TRBV6-4, the J call TRBJ1-1, with no clear D. Germline-derived CDR1 and CDR2 are MRHNA and SNTAGT. V was clipped by 2 bases and J by 0 bases, with 16 bases between them. The CDR3 is 17 residues long. The CDR3 region has the DNA TGTGCCAGCAGTGACAGGACGTGGTCTGGGATGAACACTGAAGCTTTCTTT. Protein: CASSDRTWSGMNTEAFF.

The chain employs TRBV6-1 and TRBJ2-3, with D tentatively TRBD2 (7 bases). The CDR3 runs 14 residues. Looked up from germline, CDR1 is MNHNS and CDR2 is SASEGT. V was trimmed by 6 bases and J by 3 bases, leaving 13 bases between them. The CDR3 reads CASRGGAGTDTQYF. The CDR3 region has the DNA TGTGCCAGCAGAGGGGGGGCAGGGACAGATACGCAGTATTTT.

The chain couples TRBV25-1 to TRBJ1-6; weak D call: TRBD1 (6 bases). The CDR3 spans 13 residues. V was pared by 11 bases and J by 7 bases, with 15 bases between. The germline V gene encodes CDR1 MGHDK and CDR2 SYGVNS. The CDR3 here is CASSRGPNSPLHF. For the CDR3, the DNA is TGTGCCTCCTCCAGGGGACCCAATTCACCCCTCCACTTT.